Below, 28 T cell receptor beta chains from the same sample are listed, as sequenced in a study of T cell responses to AZD1222 COVID-19 vaccine. TCRdb's table, derived via immunoSEQ multiplex PCR, lists solely in-frame clones and lacks some. The data hold 150,000 or so clones, with around nine tenths observed a single time. Sequencing used peripheral blood, obtained on day 0 of AZD1222 vaccination. The receptors come from an adult in good health.

In nucleotides, the CDR3 is TGTGCCAGCAGCCACCCAAAGGGTGCGGGGGTGCAAGAGACCCAGTACTTC. Amino acid sequence: CASSHPKGAGVQETQYF. The V and J genes are TRBV14 and TRBJ2-5; TRBD2 matches 7 bases. The CDR3 consists of 17 residues. After removal of 3 bases from V and 2 bases from J, the junction contained 12 bases not matched to a gene. From germline, CDR1 is SGHDN and CDR2 FVKESK.

The chain joins TRBV3-1 (or the pseudogene TRBV3-2) to TRBJ1-5, with D hard to call. This CDR3 is 13 amino acids long. Between the trimmed V and J ends, which lost 0 bases and 5 bases, there was a span of 5 bases. The germline gives CDR1 LGHDT, CDR2 YNNKEL (reference sequence). The CDR3 region has the DNA TGTGCCAGCAGCCAAGAGGGATATCAGCCCCAGCATTTT. It translates to CASSQEGYQPQHF.

The chain links TRBV10-2 to TRBJ2-5; 9 bases fit TRBD2. Germline V gene sequence: CDR1 WSHSY, CDR2 SAAADI. This CDR3 region has 15 residues. With V trimmed by 6 bases and J by 1 base, 6 bases remained unmatched. The CDR3 is CASRDNSGSQETQYF. Here the CDR3 DNA reads TGCGCCAGCAGGGATAATAGCGGGAGCCAAGAGACCCAGTACTTC.

The chain recombines TRBV5-1 with TRBJ2-4; D tentatively reads TRBD1 or TRBD2 (5 bases each). Germline values: CDR1 SGHRS, CDR2 YFSETQ. CDR3 length equals 14 residues. Trimming stripped 5 bases from V and 8 bases from J, with 17 bases between. CDR3 sequence: CASSPGTAAYIQYF. The CDR3 nucleotides read TGCGCCAGCAGTCCCGGGACCGCGGCATACATTCAGTACTTC.

This rearrangement joins TRBV9 to TRBJ2-7; D gene ambiguous. Germline V gives CDR1 SGDLS, CDR2 YYNGEE. CDR3 length: 16 residues. Trimming stripped 2 bases from V and 0 bases from J, with 15 bases between. The CDR3 sequence is CASSVRSATLSYEQYF. CDR3 in DNA: TGTGCCAGCAGCGTTCGAAGCGCAACCCTCTCCTACGAGCAGTACTTC.

Remarks on this clone: Additional DNA sequences in this sample encode the identical CDR3. This chain connects TRBV9 to TRBJ2-7; no clear D gene. V was cut by 0 bases and J by 0 bases, with 10 bases left in between. The length of the CDR3 is 15 residues. Looked up from germline, CDR1 is SGDLS and CDR2 is YYNGEE. CDR3 amino acids: CASSVGPPSSYEQYF. CDR3 nucleotide sequence: TGTGCCAGCAGCGTAGGGCCCCCCAGCTCCTACGAGCAGTACTTC.

The J gene is TRBJ2-3, the V gene TRBV18; D perhaps matches TRBD1 (6 bases). Deletions cut 3 bases from V and 4 bases from J, with 11 bases between. This CDR3 is 14 amino acids long. Germline loops: CDR1 KGHSH, CDR2 LQKENI. The CDR3 nucleotides are TGTGCCAGCTCACCTCTACAGGGCCCAGATACGCAGTATTTT. This gives the protein CASSPLQGPDTQYF.

V and J are TRBV9 and TRBJ2-3; D unresolved. The V gene lost 4 bases and the J gene lost 2 bases, with 8 bases spanning the gap. Per the germline V gene, CDR1 is SGDLS and CDR2 is YYNGEE. There are 13 residues in the CDR3. CDR3: CASSYMITDTQYF. The CDR3 DNA follows: TGTGCCAGCAGCTACATGATCACAGATACGCAGTATTTT.

The V and J genes are TRBV28 and TRBJ1-5, with TRBD1 identical over 7 bases. The CDR3 has 16 residues. Germline-derived CDR1 and CDR2 are MDHEN and SYDVKM. Unmatched junction bases numbered 8, after V lost 2 bases and J lost 4 bases. CDR3 sequence reads: CASSLIGAQGNQPQHF. The DNA of the CDR3 is TGTGCCAGCAGTTTAATAGGGGCACAGGGGAATCAGCCCCAGCATTTT.

In its sample, this clone was seen once. The chain is built from TRBV4-1 and TRBJ2-7; TRBD1 aligns across 8 bases. This CDR3 spans 15 amino acids. Trimming cost V 3 bases and J 2 bases; bases outside gene matches: 6. Germline CDR1 MGHRA, CDR2 YSYEKL. The CDR3 nucleotides read TGCGCCAGCAGCCAGGCCGGGACAGGACCCTACGAGCAGTACTTC. Its protein product is CASSQAGTGPYEQYF.

CDR3 loop: CASSFIAGWAGTQYF. The CDR3 nucleotides read TGTGCCAGCAGTTTTATCGCGGGTTGGGCCGGGACCCAGTACTTC. The chain links TRBV28 to TRBJ2-5; a weak D match, TRBD2 (5 bases). The germline V gene has CDR1 MDHEN and CDR2 SYDVKM. This CDR3 is built from 15 residues. V shed 3 bases and J shed 7 bases, with 18 bases lying between them.

The chain carries TRBV18 and TRBJ2-1; 7 bases map to TRBD1. The CDR3 extends over 14 amino acids. Germline assignment: CDR1 KGHSH and CDR2 LQKENI. After removal of 6 bases from V and 4 bases from J, the junction contained 6 bases not matched to a gene. CDR3 sequence: CASSMQGEYNEQFF. The CDR3 DNA reads as TGTGCCAGCTCGATGCAGGGGGAATACAATGAGCAGTTCTTC.

This chain connects TRBV9 to TRBJ2-5; TRBD1 agrees at 7 bases. The length of the CDR3 is 15 residues. Unmatched junction bases numbered 7, after V lost 0 bases and J lost 5 bases. Germline V CDR1 and CDR2: SGDLS, YYNGEE. The CDR3 bases are TGTGCCAGCAGCGTAGGAGGGGGCGAAGGGGAGACCCAGTACTTC. This codes for CASSVGGGEGETQYF.

Here the CDR3 reads CASSLGLGSYGYTF. The CDR3 coding sequence is TGTGCCAGCAGCTTAGGTCTGGGGTCCTATGGCTACACCTTC. The chain employs TRBV11-3 and TRBJ1-2; D is unresolved. This CDR3 contains 14 residues. V was clipped by 1 base and J by 4 bases, with 10 bases between them. CDR1 is SGHNT, CDR2 YENEEA, per germline. The whole variable domain, remainder taken from reference TRBV11-3 and TRBJ1-2, is EAGVVQSPRYKIIEKKQPVAFWCNPISGHNTLYWYLQNLGQGPELLIRYENEEAVDDSQLPKDRFSAERLKGVDSTLKIQPAELGDSAVYLCASSLGLGSYGYTFGSGTRLTVV.

This rearrangement joins TRBV30 to TRBJ1-1, with TRBD1 identical over 9 bases. This CDR3 is built from 15 residues. The V and J ends lost 0 bases and 6 bases, in that order; junction bases with no gene match: 8. CDR1 GTSNPN and CDR2 SVGIG come from the germline V gene (reference sequence). The CDR3 coding sequence is TGTGCCTGGAGTGTTGTACAGGGGGCTTACTCTGAAGCTTTCTTT. The encoded protein is CAWSVVQGAYSEAFF. Using reference TRBV30 and TRBJ1-1 for the parts outside the CDR3, the full variable domain is SQTIHQWPATLVQPVGSPLSLECTVEGTSNPNLYWYRQAAGRGLQLLFYSVGIGQISSEVPQNLSASRPQDRQFILSSKKLLLSDSGFYLCAWSVVQGAYSEAFFGQGTRLTVV.

This sequence joins TRBV10-3 and TRBJ2-3; 12 bases are a match to TRBD2. The germline CDR1 and CDR2 sequences are ENHRY and SYGVKD. After removal of 6 bases from V and 5 bases from J, the junction contained 6 bases not matched to a gene. The CDR3 runs to 15 residues. This chain's CDR3 is CAIRHSLAGGDTQYF. The CDR3 region has the DNA TGTGCCATCAGACACTCACTAGCGGGGGGAGATACGCAGTATTTT.

This clone was recorded only once. V usage is TRBV18 and J usage is TRBJ2-3; D possibly corresponds to TRBD1 (5 bases). Trimming cost V 3 bases and J 2 bases, with 12 bases left between them. The germline gives CDR1 KGHSH, CDR2 LQKENI. CDR3 length: 15 residues. CDR3: CASSPSGRPTDTQYF. DNA for the CDR3: TGTGCCAGCTCACCCTCAGGGCGTCCCACAGATACGCAGTATTTT.

V usage is TRBV6-5 and J usage is TRBJ1-3; the D is unclear. V shed 6 bases and J shed 2 bases, with 14 bases lying between them. The CDR3 runs to 15 residues. Germline V gene data show CDR1 as MNHEY and CDR2 as SVGAGI. The CDR3 DNA sequence: TGTGCCAGCAGGCTGAGTGCCTTGACTGGAAACACCATATATTTT. Translating gives CASRLSALTGNTIYF.

The chain has TRBV28 and TRBJ2-1; D not resolved. CDR1 and CDR2 (germline): MDHEN, SYDVKM. The CDR3 has 15 amino acids. Trimming cost V 6 bases and J 7 bases, with 19 bases left between them. The CDR3 protein is CASRPGPRNSNEQFF. For the CDR3, the DNA is TGTGCCAGCAGACCCGGCCCCCGTAATTCGAATGAGCAGTTCTTC.

V is TRBV10-2 and J is TRBJ2-3; possibly TRBD2 for D (5 bases). CDR3 length equals 14 residues. Germline CDR1 WSHSY, CDR2 SAAADI. V lost 8 bases and J 10 bases, leaving 22 bases between the germline ends. The CDR3 sequence is CASWIERTPRAQYF. The CDR3 coding sequence is TGCGCCAGCTGGATTGAGCGGACCCCAAGGGCGCAGTATTTT.

The chain uses TRBV2 and TRBJ1-5; no clear D gene. Germline lookup yields CDR1 SNHLY and CDR2 FYNNEI. Trimming removed 3 bases from V and 0 bases from J, with 6 bases in between. This CDR3 is 14 amino acids long. CDR3: CASSDRRSNQPQHF. The CDR3 nucleotides read TGTGCCAGCAGTGACCGCCGTAGCAATCAGCCCCAGCATTTT. Full variable domain (outside the CDR3, taken from reference TRBV2 and TRBJ1-5): EPEVTQTPSHQVTQMGQEVILRCVPISNHLYFYWYRQILGQKVEFLVSFYNNEISEKSEIFDDQFSVERPDGSNFTLKIRSTKLEDSAMYFCASSDRRSNQPQHFGDGTRLSIL.

J is TRBJ1-2 and V is TRBV18, with D perhaps TRBD1 (6 bases). Germline values: CDR1 KGHSH, CDR2 LQKENI. The CDR3 spans 12 residues. The V end was cut by 4 bases, the J end by 8 bases, with 11 bases between. The CDR3 coding sequence is TGTGCCAGCTCACAGGGGGACTCCGGCTACACCTTC. Encoded protein: CASSQGDSGYTF. Based on the CDR3 plus reference TRBV18 and TRBJ1-2, the full variable domain is NAGVMQNPRHLVRRRGQEARLRCSPMKGHSHVYWYRQLPEEGLKFMVYLQKENIIDESGMPKERFSAEFPKEGPSILRIQQVVRGDSAAYFCASSQGDSGYTFGSGTRLTVV.

The chain combines TRBV29-1 with TRBJ1-1; no definite D call. The CDR3 totals 14 residues. Germline values: CDR1 SQVTM, CDR2 ANQGSEA. V lost 0 bases, J lost 4 bases, and 12 bases lay in between. The CDR3 loop is CSVEDSEEGTEAFF. The CDR3 DNA sequence: TGCAGCGTTGAAGATAGCGAGGAGGGCACTGAAGCTTTCTTT.

This chain links TRBV5-1 with TRBJ1-1; D is unresolved. CDR1 is SGHRS and CDR2 is YFSETQ in the germline V gene. The ends were cut back, 6 bases at V and 3 bases at J, with 12 bases in the middle. The CDR3 totals 13 residues. CDR3: CASKVPGDTEAFF. The CDR3 DNA reads TGCGCCAGCAAGGTTCCTGGGGACACTGAAGCTTTCTTT.

The rearrangement links TRBV19 to TRBJ2-7, with TRBD2 matching 10 bases. V shed 3 bases and J 1 base; nucleotides not matched to a gene: 3. CDR1 and CDR2 from the germline V gene are LNHDA and SQIVND (reference sequence). The CDR3 extends over 15 amino acids. The CDR3 DNA is TGTGCCAGTAGTATCACTAGCGGGATGTCCTACGAGCAGTACTTC. Translating it yields CASSITSGMSYEQYF.

The V and J genes are TRBV28 and TRBJ2-7; TRBD1 matches 8 bases. This CDR3 has 13 residues. V was pared by 8 bases and J by 3 bases, with 6 bases of the junction left unmatched. Germline CDR1 is MDHEN and CDR2 is SYDVKM. Written as DNA, the CDR3 is TGTGCCAGCGGACAGGGTGACCTCTACGAGCAGTACTTC. Protein: CASGQGDLYEQYF.

V and J are TRBV20-1 and TRBJ1-1; D call uncertain. Germline loops: CDR1 DFQATT, CDR2 SNEGSKA (reference sequence). The CDR3 is 11 amino acids. V gave up 3 bases and J gave up 9 bases, with 11 bases separating them. CDR3 DNA sequence: TGCAGTGCTAGTGCGGGGTCAAAAGCTTTCTTT. Residues: CSASAGSKAFF.

The rearrangement joins TRBV7-9 to TRBJ2-7, with 10 nucleotides matching TRBD2. V gave up 5 bases and J gave up 4 bases; unmatched junction bases: 8. Germline CDR1 reads SEHNR; CDR2 reads FQNEAQ (reference sequence). The CDR3 spans 15 residues. The CDR3 region has the DNA TGTGCCAGCAGCCGCTTTCTAGCGGGAGTATACGAGCAGTACTTC. It translates to CASSRFLAGVYEQYF.